Below are 10 T cell receptor beta chains sequenced from a single sample in a study of cytomegalovirus exposure and HLA in healthy donors (dated by TCRdb to about 2017). Library generation was performed with the immunoSEQ multiplex PCR assay. Here the immuneACCESS table is served through TCRdb, limited to in-frame sequences with V and J called. Missing clones are a known gap in these copies; in checked studies unresolved V genes cover under half, and the rest lacks a known reason. Counted in this sample were around 71,000 clones; approximately 93% of them appeared once. The ten largest clonotypes hold over 1.2% of the sample. The sample comprised PBMCs. These receptors originate from a man aged 18 to 30 in good health and CMV-seropositive.

The chain couples TRBV15 to TRBJ2-7, with 7 positions matching TRBD2. The germline V gene encodes CDR1 LNHNV and CDR2 YYDKDF (reference sequence). After removal of 1 base from V and 1 base from J, the junction contained 7 bases not matched to a gene. The CDR3 is made up of 16 amino acids. CDR3 residues: CATSRGEGLGSYEQYF. The CDR3 coding sequence is TGTGCCACCAGCAGAGGGGAGGGCCTTGGGTCCTACGAGCAGTACTTC.

The chain combines TRBV4-2 with TRBJ2-7; 8 nucleotides line up with TRBD2. Germline-derived CDR1 and CDR2 are LGHNA and YNFKEQ. V dropped 0 bases and J dropped 3; count of bases not matched to a gene: 10. The CDR3 length is 17 residues. In nucleotides, the CDR3 is TGTGCCAGCAGCCAAGAGTTACAGACTAGCGCCGTCTACGAGCAGTACTTC. This sequence encodes CASSQELQTSAVYEQYF.

The chain is built from TRBV10-2 and TRBJ1-1; D unresolved. The germline V gene encodes CDR1 WSHSY and CDR2 SAAADI. The length of the CDR3 is 11 residues. V was trimmed by 7 bases and J by 10 bases, leaving 13 bases between them. CDR3 region: CASTARQRAFF. In DNA form, the CDR3 reads TGCGCCAGCACCGCTCGACAAAGAGCTTTCTTT.

The chain combines TRBV5-4 with TRBJ1-2; no firm D call. This CDR3 comprises 16 residues. The ends were cut back, 3 bases at V and 1 base at J, with 16 bases in the middle. CDR1 is SGHNT, CDR2 YYREEE, per germline (reference sequence). CDR3 region: CASSSEGGLFNYGYTF. CDR3 DNA sequence: TGTGCCAGCAGCTCTGAGGGCGGATTATTTAACTATGGCTACACCTTC.

CDR3 DNA sequence: TGCGCCAGCAGCGGGCCTATGGTGGGTACTGAAGCTTTCTTT. This encodes CASSGPMVGTEAFF. The V gene is TRBV5-1, the J gene TRBJ1-1; D ambiguous. CDR1 is SGHRS, CDR2 YFSETQ, per germline. This CDR3 region has 14 residues. Deletions cut 4 bases from V and 5 bases from J, with 15 bases between.

This sequence joins TRBV30 and TRBJ1-1; D might be TRBD1 (6 bases). The CDR3 loop spans 16 amino acids. V shed 3 bases and J shed 4 bases, with 21 bases lying between them. Germline-derived CDR1 and CDR2 are GTSNPN and SVGIG (reference sequence). The CDR3 loop is CAWSPGQLSWGTEAFF. As DNA, the CDR3 is TGTGCCTGGAGCCCAGGACAGCTTTCCTGGGGCACTGAAGCTTTCTTT. Drawing the rest from reference TRBV30 and TRBJ1-1, the complete variable domain is SQTIHQWPATLVQPVGSPLSLECTVEGTSNPNLYWYRQAAGRGLQLLFYSVGIGQISSEVPQNLSASRPQDRQFILSSKKLLLSDSGFYLCAWSPGQLSWGTEAFFGQGTRLTVV.

This clone was observed a single time. CDR3 in amino acids: CASSPPSGQGDSGANVLTF. CDR3 DNA sequence: TGTGCCAGCTCACCACCCAGCGGACAGGGAGACTCTGGGGCCAACGTCCTGACTTTC. V usage is TRBV18 and J usage is TRBJ2-6; 8 bases agree with TRBD1. Germline V gives CDR1 KGHSH, CDR2 LQKENI. V shed 0 bases, J shed 0 bases, and the junction held 7 bases outside the gene matches. The CDR3 is made up of 19 amino acids.

The chain has TRBV19 and TRBJ1-1; 7 positions agree with TRBD1. V was clipped by 6 bases and J by 4 bases; unmatched bases: 8. CDR1 is LNHDA and CDR2 is SQIVND in the germline V gene (reference sequence). This CDR3 has 14 residues. CDR3 in amino acids: CASRTPTGTTEAFF. The CDR3 DNA follows: TGTGCCAGTAGGACCCCGACAGGGACCACTGAAGCTTTCTTT.

This sequence joins TRBV6-1 and TRBJ2-7, with TRBD1 matching 12 bases. The V and J ends lost 7 bases and 7 bases, in that order; junction bases with no gene match: 8. The germline gives CDR1 MNHNS, CDR2 SASEGT. The CDR3 runs 14 residues. The CDR3 is CASNQGQGAGEQYF. The CDR3 DNA reads as TGTGCCAGCAACCAGGGACAGGGGGCGGGAGAGCAGTACTTC.

A few counts support this clone. The genes are TRBV7-8 and TRBJ2-7; TRBD2 is a possible D gene (5 bases). CDR1 and CDR2 (germline): SGHVS, FQNEAQ. The length of the CDR3 is 15 residues. The V and J ends lost 1 base and 4 bases respectively, with 14 bases between them. The CDR3 region is CASSLVATTGYEQYF. The CDR3, as DNA: TGTGCCAGCAGCTTAGTGGCGACTACTGGGTACGAGCAGTACTTC.